This TCR beta chain was recovered during a study of blood T cell repertoires in COVID-19. Study overall: Spain, Italy and the United States supplied samples that represented acute and convalescent COVID-19.

Authors' analysis steps: Reference gene primer amplification yielded estimated nucleated cell counts. Using immunoSEQ multiplex PCR, the repertoire was profiled, and TCRdb retains in-frame clones only, with some absent. V, J and clone size reflect that table, while D and trimming were determined from the DNA. The sample holds 150,000 to 200,000 clones, roughly 89% seen once. The CDR3 spans 14 residues. V was shortened by 0 bases and J by 7 bases, with 12 bases between the two germline ends. CDR1 and CDR2 (germline): SGHRS, YFSETQ. The receptor was isolated from a woman between 50 and 59 years old with acute or convalescent COVID-19. What was sequenced was peripheral blood. The V call is TRBV5-1, the J call TRBJ2-3, with D perhaps TRBD1 (6 bases). CDR3 protein: CASSLGGGTNTQYF. The CDR3 DNA reads as TGCGCCAGCAGCTTGGGAGGGGGTACAAATACGCAGTATTTT.